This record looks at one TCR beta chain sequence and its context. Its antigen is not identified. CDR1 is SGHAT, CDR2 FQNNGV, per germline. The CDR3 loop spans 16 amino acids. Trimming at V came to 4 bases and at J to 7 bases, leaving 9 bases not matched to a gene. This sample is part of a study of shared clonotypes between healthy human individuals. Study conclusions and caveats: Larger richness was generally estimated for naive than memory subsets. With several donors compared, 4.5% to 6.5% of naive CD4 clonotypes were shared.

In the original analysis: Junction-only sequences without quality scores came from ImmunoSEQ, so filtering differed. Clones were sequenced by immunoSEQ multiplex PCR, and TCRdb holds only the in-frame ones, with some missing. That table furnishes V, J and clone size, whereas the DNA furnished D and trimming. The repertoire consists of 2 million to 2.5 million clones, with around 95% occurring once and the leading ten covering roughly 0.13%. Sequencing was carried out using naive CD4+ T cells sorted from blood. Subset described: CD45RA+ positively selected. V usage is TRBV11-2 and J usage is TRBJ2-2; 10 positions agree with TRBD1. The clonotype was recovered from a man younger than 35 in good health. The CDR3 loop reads CASSSGDRGRFGELFF. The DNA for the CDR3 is TGTGCCAGCAGCTCCGGGGACAGGGGTCGGTTCGGGGAGCTGTTTTTT.